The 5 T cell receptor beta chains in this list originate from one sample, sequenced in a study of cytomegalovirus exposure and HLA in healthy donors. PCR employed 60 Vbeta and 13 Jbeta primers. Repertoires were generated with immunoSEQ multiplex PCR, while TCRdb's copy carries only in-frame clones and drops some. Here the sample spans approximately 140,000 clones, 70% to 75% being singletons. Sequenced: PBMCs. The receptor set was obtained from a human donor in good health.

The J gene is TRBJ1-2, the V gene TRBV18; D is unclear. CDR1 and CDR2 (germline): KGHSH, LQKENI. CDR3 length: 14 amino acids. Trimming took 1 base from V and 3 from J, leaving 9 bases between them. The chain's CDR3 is CASSPRTDYYGYTF. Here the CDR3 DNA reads TGTGCCAGCTCACCACGGACGGACTACTATGGCTACACCTTC.

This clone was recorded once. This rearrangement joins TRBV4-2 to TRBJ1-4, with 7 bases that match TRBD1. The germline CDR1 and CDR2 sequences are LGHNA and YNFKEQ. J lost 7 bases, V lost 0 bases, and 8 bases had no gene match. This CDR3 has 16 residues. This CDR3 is CASSQDGGTVAEKLFF. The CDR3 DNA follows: TGTGCCAGCAGCCAAGATGGGGGGACAGTCGCTGAAAAACTGTTTTTT.

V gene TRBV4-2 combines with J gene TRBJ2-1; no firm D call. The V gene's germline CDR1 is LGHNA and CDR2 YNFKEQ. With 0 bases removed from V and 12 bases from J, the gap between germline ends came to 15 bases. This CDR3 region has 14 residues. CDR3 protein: CASSQDFNGVGQFF. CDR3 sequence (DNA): TGTGCCAGCAGCCAAGATTTTAATGGAGTTGGGCAGTTCTTC.

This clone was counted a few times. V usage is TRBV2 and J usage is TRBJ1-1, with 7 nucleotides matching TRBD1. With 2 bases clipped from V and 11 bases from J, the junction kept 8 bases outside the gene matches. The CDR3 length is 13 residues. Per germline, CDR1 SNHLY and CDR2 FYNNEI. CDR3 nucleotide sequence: TGTGCCAGCAGTGAAAACAGGGGCATCGCGGCTTTCTTT. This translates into CASSENRGIAAFF.

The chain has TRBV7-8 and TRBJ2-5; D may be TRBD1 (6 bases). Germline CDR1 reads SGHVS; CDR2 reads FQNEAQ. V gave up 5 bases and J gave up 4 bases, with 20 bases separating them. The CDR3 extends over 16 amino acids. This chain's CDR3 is CASSPRHRERRETQYF. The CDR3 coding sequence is TGTGCCAGCAGCCCACGACACAGGGAAAGGAGAGAGACCCAGTACTTC.